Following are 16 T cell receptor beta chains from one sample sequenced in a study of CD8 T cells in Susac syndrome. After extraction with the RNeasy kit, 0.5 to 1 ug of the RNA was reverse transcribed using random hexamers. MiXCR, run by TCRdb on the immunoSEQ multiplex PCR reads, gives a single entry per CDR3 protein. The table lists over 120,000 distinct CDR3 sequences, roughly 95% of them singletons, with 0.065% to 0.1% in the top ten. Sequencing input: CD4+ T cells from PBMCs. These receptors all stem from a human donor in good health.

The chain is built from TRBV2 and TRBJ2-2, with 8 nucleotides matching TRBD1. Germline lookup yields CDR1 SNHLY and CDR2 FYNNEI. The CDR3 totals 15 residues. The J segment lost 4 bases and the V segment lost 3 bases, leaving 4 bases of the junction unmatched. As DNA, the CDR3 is TGTGCCAGCAGTGAGGGACAGGTCGGCACCGGGGAGCTGTTTTTT. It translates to CASSEGQVGTGELFF.

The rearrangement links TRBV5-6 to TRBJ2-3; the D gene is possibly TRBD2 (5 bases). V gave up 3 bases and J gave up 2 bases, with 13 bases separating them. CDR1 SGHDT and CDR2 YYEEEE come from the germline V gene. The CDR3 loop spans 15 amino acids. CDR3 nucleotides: TGTGCCAGCAGCTCGCGATGGACTGCCACAGATACGCAGTATTTT. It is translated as CASSSRWTATDTQYF.

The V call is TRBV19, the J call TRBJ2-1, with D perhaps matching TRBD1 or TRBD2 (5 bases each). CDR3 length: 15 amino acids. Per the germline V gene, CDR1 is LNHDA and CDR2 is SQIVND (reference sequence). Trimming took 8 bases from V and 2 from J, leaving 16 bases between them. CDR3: CASAPNGATYNEQFF. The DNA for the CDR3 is TGTGCCAGTGCCCCGAACGGGGCAACCTACAATGAGCAGTTCTTC.

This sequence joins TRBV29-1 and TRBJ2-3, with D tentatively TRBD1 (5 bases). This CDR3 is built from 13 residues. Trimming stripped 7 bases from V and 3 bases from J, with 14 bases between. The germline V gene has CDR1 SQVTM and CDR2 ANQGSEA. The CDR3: CSAGAVLTDTQYF. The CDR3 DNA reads TGCAGCGCTGGGGCGGTCTTAACAGATACGCAGTATTTT.

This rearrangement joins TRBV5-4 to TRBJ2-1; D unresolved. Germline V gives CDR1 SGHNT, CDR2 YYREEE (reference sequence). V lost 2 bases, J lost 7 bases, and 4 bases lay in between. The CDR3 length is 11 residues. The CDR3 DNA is TGTGCCAGCAGCTTTCTTAATGAGCAGTTCTTC. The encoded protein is CASSFLNEQFF.

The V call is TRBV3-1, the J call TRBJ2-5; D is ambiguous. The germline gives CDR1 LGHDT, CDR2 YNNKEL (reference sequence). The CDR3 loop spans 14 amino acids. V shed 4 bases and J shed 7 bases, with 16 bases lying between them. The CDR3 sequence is CASSRRTAHGTQYF. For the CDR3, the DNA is TGTGCCAGCAGCCGCCGGACGGCCCATGGGACCCAGTACTTC.

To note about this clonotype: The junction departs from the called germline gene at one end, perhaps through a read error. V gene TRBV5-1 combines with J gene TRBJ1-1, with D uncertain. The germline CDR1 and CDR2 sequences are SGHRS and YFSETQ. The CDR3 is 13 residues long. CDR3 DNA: TGTGCCAGCAGTTTGGGGATGAACACTGAAGCTTTCTTT. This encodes CASSLGMNTEAFF.

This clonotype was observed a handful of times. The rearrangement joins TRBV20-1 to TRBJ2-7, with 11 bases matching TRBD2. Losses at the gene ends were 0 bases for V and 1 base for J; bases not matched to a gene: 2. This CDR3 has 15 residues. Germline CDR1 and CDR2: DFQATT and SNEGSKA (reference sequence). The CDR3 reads CSAREGLAASYEQYF. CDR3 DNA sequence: TGCAGTGCTAGAGAGGGACTAGCGGCGTCCTACGAGCAGTACTTC.

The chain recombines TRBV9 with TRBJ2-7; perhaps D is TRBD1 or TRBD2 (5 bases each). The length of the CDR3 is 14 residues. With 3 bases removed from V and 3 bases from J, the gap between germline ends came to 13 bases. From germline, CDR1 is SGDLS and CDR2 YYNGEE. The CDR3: CASSAPGRVYEQYF. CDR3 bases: TGTGCCAGCAGCGCGCCGGGACGCGTCTACGAGCAGTACTTC.

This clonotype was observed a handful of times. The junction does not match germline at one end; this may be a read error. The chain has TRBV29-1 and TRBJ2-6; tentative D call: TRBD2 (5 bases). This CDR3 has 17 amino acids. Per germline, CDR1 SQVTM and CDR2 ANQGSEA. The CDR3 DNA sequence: TGTAGCGTTGTTATAATAGGTCCCGATTCTGGGGCCAACGTCCTGACTTTC. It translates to CSVVIIGPDSGANVLTF.

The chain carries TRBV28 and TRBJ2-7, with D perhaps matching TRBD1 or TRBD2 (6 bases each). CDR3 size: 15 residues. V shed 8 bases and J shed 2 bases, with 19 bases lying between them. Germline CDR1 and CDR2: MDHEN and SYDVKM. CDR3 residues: CASGGPGTVTYEQYF. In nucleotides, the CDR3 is TGTGCCAGCGGGGGGCCCGGGACGGTGACCTACGAGCAGTACTTC.

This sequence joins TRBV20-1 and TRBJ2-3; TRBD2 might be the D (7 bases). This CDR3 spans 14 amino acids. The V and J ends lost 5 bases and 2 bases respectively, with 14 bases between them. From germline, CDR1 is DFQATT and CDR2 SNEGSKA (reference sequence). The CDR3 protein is CSAGGADYTDTQYF. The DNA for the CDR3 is TGCAGTGCTGGGGGGGCGGATTACACAGATACGCAGTATTTT.

The CDR3 DNA reads as TGCGCCAGCAGCTTGGGGCTAGCGGGAGAAAATGAGCAGTTCTTC. Amino acid sequence: CASSLGLAGENEQFF. The chain has TRBV5-1 and TRBJ2-1; 10 bases are shared with TRBD2. The CDR3 totals 15 residues. Germline loops: CDR1 SGHRS, CDR2 YFSETQ. V dropped 0 bases and J dropped 7; count of bases not matched to a gene: 4.

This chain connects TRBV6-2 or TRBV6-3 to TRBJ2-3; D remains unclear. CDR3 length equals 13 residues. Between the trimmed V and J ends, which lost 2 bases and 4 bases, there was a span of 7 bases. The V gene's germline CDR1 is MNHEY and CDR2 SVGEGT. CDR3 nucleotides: TGTGCCAGCAGTTACCTTCGATCAGATACGCAGTATTTT. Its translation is CASSYLRSDTQYF.

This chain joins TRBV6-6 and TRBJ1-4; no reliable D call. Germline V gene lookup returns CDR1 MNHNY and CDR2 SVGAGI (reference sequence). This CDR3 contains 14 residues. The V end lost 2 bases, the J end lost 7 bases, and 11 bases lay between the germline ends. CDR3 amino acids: CASSYSLEGEKLFF. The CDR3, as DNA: TGTGCCAGCAGTTACAGCCTAGAAGGTGAAAAACTGTTTTTT.

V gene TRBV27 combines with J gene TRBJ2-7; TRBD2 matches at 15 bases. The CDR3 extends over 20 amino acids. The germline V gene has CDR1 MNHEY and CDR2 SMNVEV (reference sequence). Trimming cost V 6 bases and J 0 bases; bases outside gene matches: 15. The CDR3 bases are TGTGCCAGCAGCCTCCGGCCGGGACTAGCGGGAGGCTCGAGCTCCTACGAGCAGTACTTC. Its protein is CASSLRPGLAGGSSSYEQYF.